Listed here are 24 T cell receptor beta chains from one sample, sequenced in a study of T cell changes during pregnancy in multiple sclerosis. The data were produced by immunoSEQ multiplex PCR, yet TCRdb's version contains in-frame clones alone and is incomplete. The table lists roughly 59,000 clones, around 91% of them singletons. The source was peripheral blood, collected in the third trimester of pregnancy. The receptors were sampled from a female donor in good health, enrolled as a control in a pregnancy study.

The gene calls are TRBV5-4 and TRBJ2-1; 9 bases agree with TRBD1. This CDR3 spans 16 amino acids. Germline V CDR1 and CDR2: SGHNT, YYREEE (reference sequence). Germline trimming cut 4 bases from V and 7 bases from J; bases unmatched to any gene: 12. Written as DNA, the CDR3 is TGTGCCAGCAGCCACGGACAGGGGCGCGCCTCGAATGAGCAGTTCTTC. Its translation: CASSHGQGRASNEQFF.

The chain has TRBV9 and TRBJ1-2, with a possible D match to TRBD1 (5 bases). The germline CDR1 and CDR2 sequences are SGDLS and YYNGEE. The CDR3 is made up of 13 amino acids. V was clipped by 4 bases and J by 8 bases, with 15 bases between them. CDR3 in amino acids: CASSLGGGGGYTF. In DNA, the CDR3 is TGTGCCAGCAGCCTCGGGGGTGGAGGAGGCTACACCTTC.

The V and J genes are TRBV4-3 and TRBJ1-6; tentative D call: TRBD1 (5 bases). V was clipped by 0 bases and J by 13 bases, with 28 bases between them. The CDR3 is made up of 19 amino acids. Germline CDR1 LGHNA, CDR2 YSLEER. The CDR3 reads CASSQEYWRYGTTSSPLHF. Written as DNA, the CDR3 is TGCGCCAGCAGCCAAGAGTACTGGAGGTATGGGACGACTAGTTCGCCCCTCCACTTT.

This CDR3 reads CASSLGGGSQETQYF. The CDR3 nucleotides read TGTGCCAGCAGCTTAGGCGGGGGTTCACAAGAGACCCAGTACTTC. The gene calls are TRBV7-9 and TRBJ2-5; 7 nucleotides line up with TRBD2. The CDR3 is made up of 15 amino acids. The germline gives CDR1 SEHNR, CDR2 FQNEAQ (reference sequence). The ends lost 1 base at V and 2 bases at J; junction bases unmatched: 4.

This clone was counted between two and nine times. J is TRBJ2-3 and V is TRBV7-3; 7 bases are shared with TRBD2. The V gene's germline CDR1 is SGHTA and CDR2 FQGTGA. This CDR3 spans 16 amino acids. The V and J ends lost 2 bases and 4 bases, in that order; junction bases with no gene match: 9. The CDR3 region has the DNA TGTGCCAGCAGCTTAGGACCGGGGGGAGGCCCAGATACGCAGTATTTT. Translation: CASSLGPGGGPDTQYF.

The chain employs TRBV5-4 and TRBJ1-2; perhaps TRBD1 as D (5 bases). Germline V CDR1 and CDR2: SGHNT, YYREEE (reference sequence). Trimming left V 3 bases short and J 4 bases short, with 10 bases between. CDR3 size: 13 residues. CDR3 loop: CASSSQGGYGYTF. The CDR3 DNA sequence: TGTGCCAGCAGCTCCCAGGGAGGCTATGGCTACACCTTC.

The V and J genes are TRBV6-1 and TRBJ2-7, with 7 bases identical to TRBD1. The germline V gene has CDR1 MNHNS and CDR2 SASEGT. This CDR3 comprises 15 residues. Trimming removed 5 bases from V and 5 bases from J; junction bases left unmatched: 12. The CDR3 DNA reads TGTGCCAGCAGTCGAATTCAAGGACAGGCGGACGAGCAGTACTTC. Residues: CASSRIQGQADEQYF.

The chain is built from TRBV27 and TRBJ2-3; TRBD1 agrees at 7 bases. Germline lookup yields CDR1 MNHEY and CDR2 SMNVEV (reference sequence). The CDR3 contains 14 residues. J lost 4 bases, V lost 6 bases, and 7 bases had no gene match. CDR3 bases: TGTGCCAGCAGAGGGACAGTGCTTTCAGATACGCAGTATTTT. Protein sequence: CASRGTVLSDTQYF.

The chain uses TRBV7-9 and TRBJ2-5, with TRBD2 identical over 7 bases. The CDR3 length is 16 residues. Germline V lookup: CDR1 SEHNR, CDR2 FQNEAQ (reference sequence). V shed 1 base and J 1 base; nucleotides not matched to a gene: 6. CDR3 protein: CASSLEGGGIQETQYF. Here the CDR3 DNA reads TGTGCCAGCAGCTTAGAGGGCGGGGGTATCCAAGAGACCCAGTACTTC. The whole variable domain, remainder taken from reference TRBV7-9 and TRBJ2-5, is DTGVSQNPRHKITKRGQNVTFRCDPISEHNRLYWYRQTLGQGPEFLTYFQNEAQLEKSRLLSDRFSAERPKGSFSTLEIQRTEQGDSAMYLCASSLEGGGIQETQYFGPGTRLLVL.

This clone was detected only once. The chain combines TRBV6-5 with TRBJ1-6, with 7 bases fitting TRBD1. Per germline, CDR1 MNHEY and CDR2 SVGAGI. The V segment lost 6 bases and the J segment 7 bases; nucleotides outside the gene matches: 9. The CDR3 covers 15 residues. The CDR3 sequence: CASSPGTVRNSPLHF. The CDR3 nucleotides are TGTGCCAGCAGCCCCGGGACAGTGCGGAATTCACCCCTCCACTTT.

This chain joins TRBV4-2 and TRBJ1-1; tentatively, D is TRBD1 (5 bases). V shed 0 bases and J shed 5 bases, with 16 bases lying between them. Germline lookup yields CDR1 LGHNA and CDR2 YNFKEQ. The CDR3 consists of 16 residues. The chain's CDR3 is CASSQELSRVRTEAFF. DNA for the CDR3: TGTGCCAGCAGCCAAGAGCTAAGCAGGGTGAGAACTGAAGCTTTCTTT.

J is TRBJ2-1 and V is TRBV27, with 13 bases matching TRBD2. The length of the CDR3 is 14 residues. With 6 bases clipped from V and 7 bases from J, the junction kept 3 bases outside the gene matches. Looked up from germline, CDR1 is MNHEY and CDR2 is SMNVEV (reference sequence). The CDR3 is CASRTSGGRNEQFF. The CDR3 region has the DNA TGTGCCAGCAGGACTAGCGGGGGGAGAAATGAGCAGTTCTTC.

This clone showed up just once. The chain carries TRBV7-9 and TRBJ2-5; D gene uncertain. The germline V gene encodes CDR1 SEHNR and CDR2 FQNEAQ (reference sequence). The CDR3 extends over 16 amino acids. The V and J ends lost 7 bases and 5 bases respectively, with 23 bases between them. As DNA, the CDR3 is TGTGCCAGCACCATGCTTACTACGGGTCTTTCGGAGACCCAGTACTTC. Translating it yields CASTMLTTGLSETQYF. Drawing the rest from reference TRBV7-9 and TRBJ2-5, the complete variable domain is DTGVSQNPRHKITKRGQNVTFRCDPISEHNRLYWYRQTLGQGPEFLTYFQNEAQLEKSRLLSDRFSAERPKGSFSTLEIQRTEQGDSAMYLCASTMLTTGLSETQYFGPGTRLLVL.

This clone has a single count. This chain uses TRBV11-2 with TRBJ1-2; D is perhaps TRBD1 (6 bases). The germline gives CDR1 SGHAT, CDR2 FQNNGV. V lost 1 base, J lost 4 bases, and 7 bases lay in between. The CDR3 sequence is 13 residues long. The CDR3 sequence: CASSLAGAYGYTF. Here the CDR3 DNA reads TGTGCCAGCAGCTTAGCAGGGGCCTATGGCTACACCTTC.

The chain recombines TRBV7-8 with TRBJ1-5, with D maybe TRBD1 (5 bases). This CDR3 has 14 residues. Germline V gives CDR1 SGHVS, CDR2 FQNEAQ. Deletions cut 6 bases from V and 3 bases from J, with 12 bases between. CDR3 protein: CASSHAGYNQPQHF. The CDR3 DNA follows: TGTGCCAGCAGTCACGCAGGGTACAATCAGCCCCAGCATTTT.

The V and J genes are TRBV5-1 and TRBJ2-1, with TRBD2 matching 12 bases. The CDR3 runs 16 residues. From germline, CDR1 is SGHRS and CDR2 YFSETQ. Trimming cost V 3 bases and J 6 bases; bases outside gene matches: 7. CDR3 loop: CASSSDPGLAGNEQFF. The CDR3 coding sequence is TGCGCCAGCAGCTCTGATCCGGGACTAGCGGGCAATGAGCAGTTCTTC.

This clone turned up a few times. The V and J genes are TRBV5-5 and TRBJ1-6; D is uncertain. From germline, CDR1 is SGHKS and CDR2 YYEKEE (reference sequence). This CDR3 has 14 residues. The germline V and J ends were trimmed by 0 bases and 3 bases, with 4 bases remaining between them. The CDR3 bases are TGTGCCAGCAGCTTGGAGCTCTATAATTCACCCCTCCACTTT. It is translated as CASSLELYNSPLHF.

The rearrangement uses TRBV21-1 and TRBJ1-6; the table's D call of TRBD1 was not tested on the DNA. TRBV21-1 is deemed a pseudogene. The CDR3 is made up of 14 amino acids. DNA for the CDR3: TGTGCCAGCAGGAACGGACAGAAGAATTCACCCCTCCACTTT. Protein: CASRNGQKNSPLHF.

This chain links TRBV6-5 with TRBJ2-1; D unclear. Trimming took 0 bases from V and 5 from J, leaving 11 bases between them. The CDR3 length is 15 residues. The germline V gene encodes CDR1 MNHEY and CDR2 SVGAGI. The CDR3 here is CASSYSRYWDNEQFF. CDR3 nucleotide sequence: TGTGCCAGCAGTTACTCGAGGTACTGGGACAATGAGCAGTTCTTC.

The chain carries TRBV29-1 and TRBJ2-7; D is unclear. The V and J ends lost 1 base and 4 bases respectively, with 11 bases between them. This CDR3 comprises 13 residues. Germline lookup yields CDR1 SQVTM and CDR2 ANQGSEA. In nucleotides, the CDR3 is TGCAGCGTTGAAGCGACGACTTCGTACGAGCAGTACTTC. It is translated as CSVEATTSYEQYF.

V is TRBV6-5 and J is TRBJ1-2; D possibly corresponds to TRBD1 (5 bases). Trimming stripped 7 bases from V and 6 bases from J, with 15 bases between. CDR1 MNHEY and CDR2 SVGAGI come from the germline V gene. There are 13 residues in the CDR3. CDR3 sequence reads: CASTKYGGNGYTF. CDR3 DNA sequence: TGTGCCAGCACAAAGTACGGGGGGAATGGCTACACCTTC.

This chain uses TRBV5-1 with TRBJ2-7; 8 bases match TRBD1. J gave up 3 bases and V 3 bases, and 5 bases lay outside the gene matches. Germline CDR1 is SGHRS and CDR2 is YFSETQ. This CDR3 has 14 amino acids. CDR3 coding DNA: TGCGCCAGCAGCTGGACAGGGTCAAACTACGAGCAGTACTTC. It codes for CASSWTGSNYEQYF.

The V gene is TRBV9, the J gene TRBJ2-1; TRBD2 matches 8 bases. Germline values: CDR1 SGDLS, CDR2 YYNGEE. The V gene end was trimmed by 0 bases and the J gene end by 8 bases; junction bases not matched to a gene: 22. The CDR3 is 20 amino acids. CDR3 nucleotide sequence: TGTGCCAGCAGCGTAGCTACGGGAGGCCCCTTATCGGGGGGGCGTGATGAGCAGTTCTTC. The encoded protein is CASSVATGGPLSGGRDEQFF. Full variable domain (missing parts from reference TRBV9 and TRBJ2-1): DSGVTQTPKHLITATGQRVTLRCSPRSGDLSVYWYQQSLDQGLQFLIQYYNGEERAKGNILERFSAQQFPDLHSELNLSSLELGDSALYFCASSVATGGPLSGGRDEQFFGPGTRLTVL.

The J gene is TRBJ1-1, the V gene TRBV15, with a tentative D call TRBD1 (6 bases). Germline V lookup: CDR1 LNHNV, CDR2 YYDKDF (reference sequence). V lost 3 bases, J lost 8 bases, and 16 bases lay in between. The CDR3 is 14 amino acids. The CDR3 DNA sequence: TGTGCCACCAGCAGGGACCGGGACACCCTAGAAGCTTTCTTT. Translating gives CATSRDRDTLEAFF.